A selection of T cell receptor beta chains follows, all from one sample in a study of blood T cell repertoires in COVID-19. The protocol was immunoSEQ multiplex PCR, while the TCRdb copy is restricted to in-frame clones and leaves out a portion. Of approximately 160,000 clones in the sample, 84% were seen once. The specimen sequenced was peripheral blood. Receptors originate from a man between 35 and 55 years old who had recovered from COVID-19. Both conserved end residues are part of each CDR3.

>TRBV9
CASSAWEGRDTEAFF
>TRBV12-3/TRBV12-4
CASSLFVTGELFF
>TRBV9
CASSARLAVQETQYF
>TRBV28
CASSNQGGQPQHF
>TRBV3-1/TRBV3-2
CASRTGSGNTIYF
>TRBV19
CASSIDLEDTGELFF
>TRBV28
CASSFHHATPAETQYF
>TRBV19
CASSSGDANEKLFF
>TRBV19
CASSISLAGVGYEQYF
>TRBV12-3/TRBV12-4
CASSLALQETQYF
>TRBV5-4
CASSDSPGQGAYEQYF
>TRBV18
CASSPESEQYF
>TRBV19
CASSRRDRYQPQHF
>TRBV28
CATLLTGERGNTIYF
>TRBV5-6
CASSLLDTASTDTQYF
>TRBV6-6
CASSPRDTQYF
>TRBV9
CASSVVASAPRDTQYF
>TRBV13
CASSLWTSGKYEQYF
>TRBV28
CASSFRTGVEKLFF
>TRBV30
CACTAGQGDGYTF
>TRBV7-2
CASSPTRTGVYGYTF
>TRBV4-1
CASSHRLAGGRGHEQFF
>TRBV19
CASSRDRGVHNEQFF
>TRBV14
CASSPSGTYNEQFF
>TRBV6-5
CASRWTSGLTDTQYF
>TRBV27
CASSLLGTGNSYEQYF
>TRBV5-5
CASSPGVWGNQPQHF
>TRBV7-2
CASSAGGYDEQFF
>TRBV6-2/TRBV6-3
CASSYGVGEGWDYGYTF
>TRBV6-4
CASSETGLAGGRYEQFF
>TRBV2
CASSTGTANTGELFF
>TRBV5-1
CASSPDFTYEQYF
>TRBV5-4
CASSLTRGDEQFF
>TRBV18
CASSPMGQADTEAFF
>TRBV2
CASRGDSPLHF